Below, 10 T cell receptor beta chains from the same sample are listed, as sequenced in a study of OX40 agonist ivuxolimab in advanced cancers. This table comes from immunoSEQ multiplex PCR, and its TCRdb copy is limited to in-frame clones, with some not included. The sample consists of fewer than 70,000 clones, approximately 87% of them appearing once. The sample in question was CD4+ or CD8+ T cells sorted from blood, obtained in a trial of the OX40 agonist ivuxolimab. These receptors originate from an adult with an advanced solid tumor such as melanoma, head and neck, liver or kidney cancer.

The chain employs TRBV30 and TRBJ2-5, with TRBD2 matching 10 bases. CDR1 and CDR2 from the germline V gene are GTSNPN and SVGIG (reference sequence). The CDR3 consists of 14 residues. The ends lost 5 bases at V and 1 base at J; junction bases unmatched: 4. The CDR3 DNA is TGTGCCTGGGAGAGCGGGGGGGCCCAAGAGACCCAGTACTTC. Translated, it gives CAWESGGAQETQYF.

This clone was detected a few times. The chain is built from TRBV28 and TRBJ2-1; D unresolved. The CDR3 is made up of 14 amino acids. V was pared by 2 bases and J by 3 bases, with 8 bases between. Germline values: CDR1 MDHEN, CDR2 SYDVKM. The CDR3: CASSLPVDYNEQFF. CDR3 DNA: TGTGCCAGCAGTTTACCGGTTGACTACAATGAGCAGTTCTTC.

The CDR3 DNA follows: TGTGCCAGCTCACCTCAGGATCCTAGAGACGGGGAGCTGTTTTTT. Translation gives CASSPQDPRDGELFF. The V and J genes are TRBV18 and TRBJ2-2; D call uncertain. The CDR3 sequence is 15 residues long. Between the trimmed V and J ends, which lost 3 bases and 7 bases, there was a span of 15 bases. Germline CDR1 is KGHSH and CDR2 is LQKENI.

The chain couples TRBV5-6 to TRBJ1-2; 7 positions agree with TRBD1. Germline assignment: CDR1 SGHDT and CDR2 YYEEEE. J was trimmed by 8 bases and V by 4 bases; bases with no gene match: 2. CDR3 size: 11 residues. The CDR3 DNA is TGTGCCAGCAGCACAGGGGACGGCTACACCTTC. Its protein is CASSTGDGYTF.

V usage is TRBV27 and J usage is TRBJ1-2; TRBD1 might be the D (6 bases). CDR1 MNHEY and CDR2 SMNVEV come from the germline V gene (reference sequence). V was pared by 5 bases and J by 2 bases, with 12 bases between. The CDR3 covers 14 residues. CDR3 nucleotides: TGTGCCAGCAGTCCTAAGACAGGCAACTATGGCTACACCTTC. Residues: CASSPKTGNYGYTF.

A single count supports this clone. The rearrangement links TRBV19 to TRBJ1-5, with D possibly matching TRBD1 (6 bases). There are 15 residues in the CDR3. V shed 6 bases and J shed 3 bases, with 15 bases lying between them. Per germline, CDR1 LNHDA and CDR2 SQIVND (reference sequence). In DNA form, the CDR3 reads TGTGCCAGTAGCCTGGGGGCAGGGGACAATCAGCCCCAGCATTTT. Encoded protein: CASSLGAGDNQPQHF.

The chain couples TRBV11-1 to TRBJ2-6; D is perhaps TRBD1 or TRBD2 (5 bases each). Trimming cost V 5 bases and J 0 bases, with 5 bases left between them. Per the germline V gene, CDR1 is SGHAT and CDR2 is FQDESV (reference sequence). The CDR3 extends over 14 amino acids. The CDR3 reads CASSGGSGANVLTF. CDR3 nucleotides: TGTGCCAGCAGCGGGGGCTCTGGGGCCAACGTCCTGACTTTC.

In DNA form, the CDR3 reads TGTGCCAGCACCAGACAGGGGAGGAGACCCCAGCATTTT. Translating gives CASTRQGRRPQHF. This sequence joins TRBV6-5 and TRBJ1-5; TRBD1 aligns across 8 bases. Trimming at V came to 7 bases and at J to 10 bases, leaving 9 bases not matched to a gene. Germline CDR1 and CDR2: MNHEY and SVGAGI. The CDR3 is 13 residues long.

The chain has TRBV7-9 and TRBJ2-1; a weak D match, TRBD1 (5 bases). The CDR3 loop spans 13 amino acids. With 5 bases removed from V and 8 bases from J, the gap between germline ends came to 13 bases. Germline V gives CDR1 SEHNR, CDR2 FQNEAQ (reference sequence). The CDR3 loop reads CASSTRTSYEQFF. The CDR3 DNA is TGTGCCAGCAGCACCAGGACAAGCTATGAGCAGTTCTTC.

The chain employs TRBV28 and TRBJ2-5, with D unclear. The germline gives CDR1 MDHEN, CDR2 SYDVKM. CDR3 length: 12 residues. With 3 bases removed from V and 4 bases from J, the gap between germline ends came to 6 bases. The CDR3 loop is CASSLKGETQYF. The CDR3 bases are TGTGCCAGCAGTTTGAAGGGAGAGACCCAGTACTTC.